This TCR beta chain was profiled in a study of T cell responses to AZD1222 COVID-19 vaccine. In the study overall: Second-dose timings of about 4 or about 12 weeks were pooled.

The V gene end was trimmed by 6 bases and the J gene end by 7 bases; junction bases not matched to a gene: 9. Germline values: CDR1 LNHNV, CDR2 YYDKDF (reference sequence). The CDR3 totals 15 residues. Study-wide results and caveats: Every sample of the repertoires postdated the peak T cell response. Spike-specific TCR breadth and depth both grew after two AZD1222 doses. The donor cohort was predominantly white British with a female majority, and clonal diversity may have been underestimated.

The repertoire was sequenced with immunoSEQ multiplex PCR; TCRdb's copy has only in-frame clones and lacks some. Among some 130,000 clones listed, 88% were seen once. A word on this clone: Its specificity is not known.

Sequenced here: peripheral blood, sampled on day 0 of AZD1222 vaccination. This TCR came from an adult in good health. V gene TRBV15 combines with J gene TRBJ2-1; TRBD2 agrees at 10 bases. The CDR3 here is CATRGAAGGPNEQFF. CDR3 in DNA: TGTGCCACCAGAGGCGCAGCGGGAGGGCCGAATGAGCAGTTCTTC.